These 28 T cell receptor beta chains were sequenced from one sample in a study of T cell responses to AZD1222 COVID-19 vaccine. Method: immunoSEQ multiplex PCR; TCRdb's copy keeps in-frame clones and lacks some. In the table there are fewer than 130,000 clones, 88% of which are singletons. The sequences come from peripheral blood, collected on day 0 of AZD1222 vaccination. All receptors come from an adult in good health.

The V call is TRBV27, the J call TRBJ2-1, with 7 positions matching TRBD1. V was clipped by 3 bases and J by 7 bases; unmatched bases: 0. CDR1 MNHEY and CDR2 SMNVEV come from the germline V gene (reference sequence). The CDR3 consists of 12 residues. The CDR3 loop is CASSLTGNEQFF. DNA of the CDR3: TGTGCCAGCAGTTTGACAGGGAATGAGCAGTTCTTC.

The chain combines TRBV19 with TRBJ2-7, with TRBD2 identical over 8 bases. V gave up 2 bases and J gave up 3 bases; unmatched junction bases: 12. The CDR3 runs to 17 residues. Germline assignment: CDR1 LNHDA and CDR2 SQIVND (reference sequence). CDR3 residues: CASSISSGTSGNYEQYF. CDR3 sequence (DNA): TGTGCCAGTAGTATATCGAGTGGTACTAGCGGAAACTACGAGCAGTACTTC.

The V and J genes are TRBV9 and TRBJ2-2; D gene uncertain. The ends were cut back, 2 bases at V and 2 bases at J, with 10 bases in the middle. This CDR3 has 15 amino acids. Germline assignment: CDR1 SGDLS and CDR2 YYNGEE. CDR3 protein: CASSVGRLNTGELFF. The CDR3 coding sequence is TGTGCCAGCAGCGTCGGACGTCTCAACACCGGGGAGCTGTTTTTT.

V is TRBV4-1 and J is TRBJ2-3; D is possibly TRBD1 or TRBD2 (5 bases each). Germline CDR1 is MGHRA and CDR2 is YSYEKL. This CDR3 region has 14 residues. V shed 4 bases and J shed 5 bases, with 13 bases lying between them. In DNA form, the CDR3 reads TGCGCCAGCAGCCTCTTGGGACCCCAAGATACGCAGTATTTT. This gives the protein CASSLLGPQDTQYF.

The V and J genes are TRBV14 and TRBJ2-7, with TRBD1 matching over 7 bases. Losses at the gene ends were 6 bases for V and 5 bases for J; bases not matched to a gene: 7. Germline CDR1 SGHDN, CDR2 FVKESK. The CDR3 sequence is 13 residues long. CDR3 coding DNA: TGTGCCAGCAGGCAAACAGGGGAGCACGAGCAGTACTTC. This codes for CASRQTGEHEQYF.

V and J are TRBV5-5 and TRBJ2-5; TRBD1 matches 9 bases. CDR1 and CDR2 from the germline V gene are SGHKS and YYEKEE (reference sequence). Unmatched junction bases numbered 8, after V lost 7 bases and J lost 4 bases. The CDR3 consists of 14 residues. CDR3 nucleotide sequence: TGTGCCAGCGGCGGGACAGGGTTGTTAGAGACCCAGTACTTC. Translation gives CASGGTGLLETQYF.

The chain is built from TRBV19 and TRBJ2-1, with D possibly matching TRBD1 (5 bases). CDR1 and CDR2 from the germline V gene are LNHDA and SQIVND (reference sequence). The germline V and J ends were trimmed by 4 bases and 0 bases, with 13 bases remaining between them. This CDR3 has 16 amino acids. This chain's CDR3 is CASSTRNRRSYNEQFF. CDR3 in DNA: TGTGCCAGTAGTACCCGTAACAGGCGCTCCTACAATGAGCAGTTCTTC.

This chain links TRBV24-1 with TRBJ2-2; 8 bases fit TRBD1. The CDR3 contains 16 residues. Trimming at V came to 3 bases and at J to 8 bases, leaving 10 bases not matched to a gene. The germline V gene encodes CDR1 KGHDR and CDR2 SFDVKD. The CDR3 DNA is TGTGCCACCAGTGATCCCGGGACAGGCCCCTCTGGGGAGCTGTTTTTT. This sequence encodes CATSDPGTGPSGELFF.

J is TRBJ2-1 and V is TRBV3-1 (or the pseudogene TRBV3-2); D possibly corresponds to TRBD1 (5 bases). Germline V lookup: CDR1 LGHDT, CDR2 YNNKEL (reference sequence). Trimming took off 2 bases at V and 3 bases at J, with 17 bases between the two ends. This CDR3 contains 17 residues. CDR3 in amino acids: CASSQTGVGLDYNEQFF. The CDR3 nucleotides read TGTGCCAGCAGCCAAACAGGCGTAGGGTTGGACTACAATGAGCAGTTCTTC.

The chain employs TRBV25-1 and TRBJ2-3, with D maybe TRBD1 (6 bases). V lost 5 bases to trimming and J lost 2 bases, with 20 bases between them. Germline CDR1 MGHDK, CDR2 SYGVNS. The CDR3 consists of 17 residues. The CDR3 is CASSNRQANTVTDTQYF. CDR3 sequence (DNA): TGTGCCAGCAGTAACCGACAGGCAAACACGGTCACAGATACGCAGTATTTT.

The chain has TRBV2 and TRBJ1-2; 9 bases are shared with TRBD1. The CDR3 loop spans 15 amino acids. The V segment lost 4 bases and the J segment 1 base; nucleotides outside the gene matches: 4. The V gene's germline CDR1 is SNHLY and CDR2 FYNNEI. The CDR3 sequence is CASSAPGQGNYGYTF. The CDR3 nucleotides are TGTGCCAGCAGTGCCCCGGGACAGGGTAACTATGGCTACACCTTC.

The V gene is TRBV4-1, the J gene TRBJ2-7; TRBD2 agrees at 10 bases. The CDR3 has 16 amino acids. CDR1 and CDR2 from the germline V gene are MGHRA and YSYEKL. V lost 3 bases to trimming and J lost 3 bases; unmatched junction nucleotides: 8. The CDR3 loop is CASSQPTSGNYYEQYF. Written as DNA, the CDR3 is TGCGCCAGCAGCCAGCCTACTAGCGGGAACTACTACGAGCAGTACTTC.

The chain couples TRBV28 to TRBJ2-1; D remains ambiguous. The CDR3 spans 13 residues. V was clipped by 3 bases and J by 2 bases, with 5 bases between them. Looked up from germline, CDR1 is MDHEN and CDR2 is SYDVKM. CDR3 protein: CASSFLTYNEQFF. The CDR3 DNA reads as TGTGCCAGCAGTTTCTTAACCTACAATGAGCAGTTCTTC.

The DNA of the CDR3 is TGTGCCAGCAGCCAAGGAGCGGGAGGTTGGACCGGGGAGCTGTTTTTT. Protein: CASSQGAGGWTGELFF. This chain links TRBV3-1 (or the pseudogene TRBV3-2) with TRBJ2-2; 9 bases agree with TRBD2. Germline assignment: CDR1 LGHDT and CDR2 YNNKEL (reference sequence). V lost 1 base to trimming and J lost 5 bases; unmatched junction nucleotides: 5. CDR3 length equals 16 residues.

About this clone itself: The identical CDR3 is also encoded by other nucleotide sequences in the sample. The genes are TRBV12-3 or TRBV12-4 and TRBJ1-2, with 7 nucleotides matching TRBD1. V trimming: 3 bases; J trimming: 2 bases; junction bases outside the gene matches: 0. The CDR3 spans 13 residues. The CDR3 DNA sequence: TGTGCCAGCAGTTTGGGACAGAACTATGGCTACACCTTC. The encoded protein is CASSLGQNYGYTF.

On this clone: The sample holds other DNA sequences that translate to the same CDR3. The J gene is TRBJ2-7, the V gene TRBV5-6; unclear D gene. V was pared by 1 base and J by 2 bases, with 4 bases between. The CDR3 spans 12 residues. CDR1 is SGHDT and CDR2 is YYEEEE in the germline V gene. CDR3 residues: CASSLLTYEQYF. CDR3 in DNA: TGTGCCAGCAGCTTGTTAACCTACGAGCAGTACTTC.

V gene TRBV29-1 combines with J gene TRBJ1-4; D not resolved. This CDR3 has 13 residues. Germline assignment: CDR1 SQVTM and CDR2 ANQGSEA. Trimming shortened V by 3 bases and J by 8 bases, and 13 bases separated the two germline ends. CDR3 bases: TGCAGCGTTGAGGAGGGAGTGGAGGAAAAACTGTTTTTT. This sequence encodes CSVEEGVEEKLFF.

The chain is built from TRBV4-2 and TRBJ1-1, with 7 bases fitting TRBD1. Trimming at V came to 2 bases and at J to 1 base, leaving 4 bases not matched to a gene. The CDR3 runs 15 residues. Germline values: CDR1 LGHNA, CDR2 YNFKEQ. CDR3: CASSQPGQWNTEAFF. The CDR3 DNA reads TGTGCCAGCAGCCAACCGGGACAGTGGAACACTGAAGCTTTCTTT.

This chain connects TRBV11-3 to TRBJ2-7, with 11 bases matching TRBD2. Germline trimming cut 5 bases from V and 7 bases from J; bases unmatched to any gene: 10. The CDR3 sequence is 15 residues long. Germline V gene lookup returns CDR1 SGHNT and CDR2 YENEEA. The CDR3 nucleotides are TGTGCCAGCAGCCACCTAGCGGGGGGACTTGGGGAGCAGTACTTC. This gives the protein CASSHLAGGLGEQYF. Full variable domain (outside the CDR3, taken from reference TRBV11-3 and TRBJ2-7): EAGVVQSPRYKIIEKKQPVAFWCNPISGHNTLYWYLQNLGQGPELLIRYENEEAVDDSQLPKDRFSAERLKGVDSTLKIQPAELGDSAVYLCASSHLAGGLGEQYFGPGTRLTVT.

The chain employs TRBV5-4 and TRBJ1-5; D gene uncertain. Per the germline V gene, CDR1 is SGHNT and CDR2 is YYREEE (reference sequence). The CDR3 sequence is 13 residues long. The V and J ends lost 0 bases and 4 bases respectively, with 5 bases between them. CDR3 amino acids: CASSLGENQPQHF. The CDR3 DNA sequence: TGTGCCAGCAGCTTGGGGGAGAATCAGCCCCAGCATTTT.

In this sample, this clone turned up once. V is TRBV7-2 and J is TRBJ2-7; TRBD2 matches 14 bases. The J segment lost 6 bases and the V segment lost 3 bases, leaving 10 bases of the junction unmatched. This CDR3 region has 17 residues. CDR1 is SGHTA, CDR2 FQGNSA, per germline. The CDR3 region is CASSLQPGLAGAGEQYF. The CDR3 nucleotides read TGTGCCAGCAGCTTGCAACCGGGACTAGCGGGAGCGGGCGAGCAGTACTTC.

The chain combines TRBV3-1 (or the pseudogene TRBV3-2) with TRBJ1-3; D call uncertain. CDR1 LGHDT and CDR2 YNNKEL come from the germline V gene (reference sequence). Trimming took off 2 bases at V and 0 bases at J, with 8 bases between the two ends. CDR3 length: 15 residues. The CDR3 DNA reads as TGTGCCAGCAGCCAACGGGGAAGCTCTGGAAACACCATATATTTT. It yields the protein CASSQRGSSGNTIYF.

This clone was recorded a few times. The rearrangement links TRBV28 to TRBJ2-1; a possible D gene is TRBD2 (6 bases). Trimming cost V 3 bases and J 8 bases, with 17 bases left between them. This CDR3 has 15 amino acids. Germline V lookup: CDR1 MDHEN, CDR2 SYDVKM. CDR3 coding DNA: TGTGCCAGCAGTTTGGTCGGGAGAAAAGTACATGAGCAGTTCTTC. It is translated as CASSLVGRKVHEQFF.

This sequence joins TRBV5-1 and TRBJ1-6, with D unresolved. Trimming shortened V by 0 bases and J by 0 bases, and 7 bases separated the two germline ends. CDR3 length: 16 amino acids. CDR1 and CDR2 (germline): SGHRS, YFSETQ. CDR3 sequence reads: CASSLGSYSYNSPLHF. CDR3 DNA: TGCGCCAGCAGCTTGGGATCATACTCCTATAATTCACCCCTCCACTTT.

The chain joins TRBV11-2 to TRBJ2-7; D possibly corresponds to TRBD1 (6 bases). CDR1 is SGHAT, CDR2 FQNNGV, per germline. V gave up 4 bases and J gave up 4 bases, with 17 bases separating them. There are 15 residues in the CDR3. The CDR3 DNA reads as TGTGCCAGCAGCTCTACGACAGGAGCTAATTACGAGCAGTACTTC. Amino acid sequence: CASSSTTGANYEQYF. The full variable domain, rest sourced from reference TRBV11-2 and TRBJ2-7, is EAGVAQSPRYKIIEKRQSVAFWCNPISGHATLYWYQQILGQGPKLLIQFQNNGVVDDSQLPKDRFSAERLKGVDSTLKIQPAKLEDSAVYLCASSSTTGANYEQYFGPGTRLTVT.

The chain joins TRBV27 to TRBJ1-2; D gene ambiguous. Deletions cut 5 bases from V and 3 bases from J, with 7 bases between. This CDR3 is built from 12 residues. Germline V gene data show CDR1 as MNHEY and CDR2 as SMNVEV (reference sequence). The CDR3 DNA reads TGTGCCAGCAGTAACGGGTACTATGGCTACACCTTC. Its translation: CASSNGYYGYTF.

The J gene is TRBJ1-2, the V gene TRBV5-1; the D is unclear. V was cut by 4 bases and J by 2 bases, with 12 bases left in between. This CDR3 comprises 14 residues. Germline CDR1 and CDR2: SGHRS and YFSETQ. The CDR3 sequence is CASSPGSQNYGYTF. In DNA form, the CDR3 reads TGCGCCAGCAGCCCGGGCTCACAGAACTATGGCTACACCTTC.

This rearrangement joins TRBV6-5 to TRBJ1-2; 7 bases are a match to TRBD1. Germline CDR1 reads MNHEY; CDR2 reads SVGAGI. V shed 6 bases and J 5 bases; nucleotides not matched to a gene: 9. CDR3 length equals 14 residues. CDR3 nucleotide sequence: TGTGCCAGCAGCAAGGGGGCGACGAGTTATGGCTACACCTTC. Amino acids: CASSKGATSYGYTF.